This T cell receptor (beta chain) was captured in a study of T cell clonality in common variable immunodeficiency. Sequencing input was equivalent genomic DNA from CVID and controls. Produced via immunoSEQ multiplex PCR; TCRdb's table is partial and in-frame only. This table holds over 30,000 clones with no singletons; the top ten claim around 6.7%. Study conclusions and caveats: What drives increased CVID clonality needs T cell subpopulation sequencing. Fewer deletions and N-nucleotide insertions were reportedly seen in common variable immunodeficiency TCR beta sequences. Compared with healthy controls, CVID subjects showed increased TCRbeta clonality, mostly in about a third.

This CDR3 has 15 residues. Germline CDR1 is SGHRS and CDR2 is YFSETQ. After removal of 0 bases from V and 3 bases from J, the junction contained 5 bases not matched to a gene. Note on this clone: The antigen is undetermined. Read sequence stops 3 residues before the CDR3 end, and the germline J gene provides the missing end.

CVID subjects were neither ill nor on immunomodulatory or immunosuppressive medication at sampling. V gene TRBV5-1 combines with J gene TRBJ2-7, with 8 positions matching TRBD1. This clonotype was sampled from a human donor with common variable immunodeficiency. Sample: peripheral blood mononuclear cells. CDR3 DNA (partial): TGCGCCAGCAGCTTGGAACCAGGGGGCTTCTACGAG. Its protein is CASSLEPGGFYE. The full CDR3 sequence reads CASSLEPGGFYEQYF. The whole variable domain, filled in from reference TRBV5-1 and TRBJ2-7, reads KAGVTQTPRYLIKTRGQQVTLSCSPISGHRSVSWYQQTPGQGLQFLFEYFSETQRNKGNFPGRFSGRQFSNSRSEMNVSTLELGDSALYLCASSLEPGGFYEQYFGPGTRLTVT.